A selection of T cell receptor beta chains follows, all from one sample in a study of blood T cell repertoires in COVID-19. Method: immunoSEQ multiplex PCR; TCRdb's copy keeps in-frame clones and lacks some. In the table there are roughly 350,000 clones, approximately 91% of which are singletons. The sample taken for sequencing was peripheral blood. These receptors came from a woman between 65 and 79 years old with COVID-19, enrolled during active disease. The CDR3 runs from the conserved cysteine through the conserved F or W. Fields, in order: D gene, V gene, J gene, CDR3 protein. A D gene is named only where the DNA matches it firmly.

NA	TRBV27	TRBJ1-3	CASVSSGNTIYF
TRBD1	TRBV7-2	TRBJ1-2	CASSPQGADGYTF
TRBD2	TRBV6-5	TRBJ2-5	CASSRGEGETQYF
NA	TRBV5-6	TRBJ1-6	CASSLGRPPRGNSPLHF
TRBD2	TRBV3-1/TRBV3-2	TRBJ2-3	CASSRRGGALDTQYF
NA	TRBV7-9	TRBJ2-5	CASSFRTDRETQYF
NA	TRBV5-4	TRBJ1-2	CASSLGTGQDGYTF
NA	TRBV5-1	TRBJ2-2	CASSSLGQGPGELFF
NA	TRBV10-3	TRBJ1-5	CAIRPDGDQPQHF
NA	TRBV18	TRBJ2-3	CASSSRGSGSTDTQYF
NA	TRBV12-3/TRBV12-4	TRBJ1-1	CASWGGLNTEAFF
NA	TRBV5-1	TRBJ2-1	CASSPAGGYNEQFF
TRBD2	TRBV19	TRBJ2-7	CASSILSGTVPYEQYF
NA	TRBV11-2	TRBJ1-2	CASSLDRDYGYTF
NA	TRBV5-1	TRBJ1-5	CASSDGQNQPQHF
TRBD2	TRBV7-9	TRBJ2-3	CASSAGLAGADTQYF
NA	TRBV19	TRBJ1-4	CASSEPSTNEKLFF
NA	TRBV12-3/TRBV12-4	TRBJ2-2	CASSPRLRGGLFF
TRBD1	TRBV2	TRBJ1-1	CASSEIQGGTEAFF
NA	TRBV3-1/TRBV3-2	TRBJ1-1	CASSQGGGGNTEAFF
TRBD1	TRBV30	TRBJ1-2	CAWTPGQGHGYTF
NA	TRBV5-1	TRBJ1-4	CASRPGVNEKLFF
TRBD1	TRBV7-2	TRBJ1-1	CASSLWIQGASEAFF
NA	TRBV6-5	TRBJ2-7	CASSYLQGNRKQYF
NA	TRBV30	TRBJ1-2	CAWSVSGDVGYTF
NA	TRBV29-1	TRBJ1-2	CSVPTGENYGYTF
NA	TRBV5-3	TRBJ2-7	CARSFDQGLPLTEQYF
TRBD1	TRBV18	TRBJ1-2	CASSPLLRGPDYGYTF
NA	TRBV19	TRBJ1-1	CASSVFRRAEAFF
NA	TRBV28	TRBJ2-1	CASTPPGKSYNEQFF
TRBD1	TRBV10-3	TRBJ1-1	CAIRDRDSNTEAFF
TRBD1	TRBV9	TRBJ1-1	CASSVATGNDWGTVGNTEAFF
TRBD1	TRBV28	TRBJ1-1	CASSLGTGIAFF
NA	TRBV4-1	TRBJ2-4	CASSHPLRSGNIQYF
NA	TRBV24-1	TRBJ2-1	CATSDPGNRAKDEQFF
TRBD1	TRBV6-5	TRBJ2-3	CASSTTGTGKNTQYF
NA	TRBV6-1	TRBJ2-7	CASSEAFGASYEQYF
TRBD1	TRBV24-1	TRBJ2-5	CATSDRQGERETQYF
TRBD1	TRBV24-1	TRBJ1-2	CATSDGTGAWYGYTF
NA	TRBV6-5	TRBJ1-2	CASSPGSGYTF
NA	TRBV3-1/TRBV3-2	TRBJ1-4	CASSQDGPTGPEKLFF
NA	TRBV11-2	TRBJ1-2	CASSLERTATGGYTF
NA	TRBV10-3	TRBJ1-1	CATLQEGEAFF
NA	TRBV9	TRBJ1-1	CASSVRTSQSEAFF
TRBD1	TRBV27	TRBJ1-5	CASSWTGGSNQPQHF
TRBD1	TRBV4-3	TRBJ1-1	CASSQDSGTGNTEAFF
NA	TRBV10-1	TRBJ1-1	CATRPDRNTEAFF
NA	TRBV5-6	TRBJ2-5	CASRTAQETQYF
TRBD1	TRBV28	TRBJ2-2	CASCRGPRTGELFF
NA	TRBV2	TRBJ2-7	CASSDPAVYEQYF
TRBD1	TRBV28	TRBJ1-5	CASSLDRGGFNQPQHF